Listed here are 26 T cell receptor beta chains from one sample, sequenced in a study of blood T cell repertoires in COVID-19. The table came from immunoSEQ multiplex PCR; TCRdb's copy has only in-frame clones and leaves some out. This table has about 56,000 clones, 89% appearing once. The specimen was peripheral blood. These receptors were taken from an older woman with COVID-19, enrolled during active disease.

The V gene is TRBV21-1, the J gene TRBJ2-5; the table's TRBD2 call for D was not verified on the DNA. TRBV21-1 is reported as a pseudogene. The CDR3 runs 13 residues. The CDR3 DNA reads TGTGCCAGCAGGGGGACTAGCGAGGAGACCCAGTACTTC. Translating gives CASRGTSEETQYF.

V usage is TRBV5-4 and J usage is TRBJ1-1; 8 bases are a match to TRBD1. The V gene end was trimmed by 6 bases and the J gene end by 1 base; junction bases not matched to a gene: 2. Germline V gene sequence: CDR1 SGHNT, CDR2 YYREEE (reference sequence). This CDR3 is 13 amino acids long. The CDR3 nucleotides read TGTGCCAGCACAGGGGGCAGGAACACTGAAGCTTTCTTT. This codes for CASTGGRNTEAFF. Complete variable domain (other parts from reference TRBV5-4 and TRBJ1-1): ETGVTQSPTHLIKTRGQQVTLRCSSQSGHNTVSWYQQALGQGPQFIFQYYREEENGRGNFPPRFSGLQFPNYSSELNVNALELDDSALYLCASTGGRNTEAFFGQGTRLTVV.

Remarks on this clone: The sample holds other DNA sequences that translate to the same CDR3. The V gene is TRBV6-5, the J gene TRBJ2-5; 7 nucleotides agree with TRBD2. The CDR3 has 14 residues. CDR1 MNHEY and CDR2 SVGAGI come from the germline V gene. V lost 0 bases to trimming and J lost 3 bases; unmatched junction nucleotides: 1. The CDR3 reads CASSYSSGEETQYF. DNA for the CDR3: TGTGCCAGCAGTTACTCGAGCGGGGAAGAGACCCAGTACTTC.

The chain joins TRBV28 to TRBJ2-7; TRBD1 aligns across 7 bases. The CDR3 extends over 14 amino acids. CDR1 is MDHEN, CDR2 SYDVKM, per germline. J was trimmed by 0 bases and V by 6 bases; bases with no gene match: 5. The CDR3 DNA is TGTGCCAGCAGCCCCGGGACAGTCTCCTACGAGCAGTACTTC. Encoded protein: CASSPGTVSYEQYF.

This chain connects TRBV7-2 to TRBJ2-3; 8 bases map to TRBD2. This CDR3 has 17 residues. Looked up from germline, CDR1 is SGHTA and CDR2 is FQGNSA. V shed 5 bases and J 2 bases; nucleotides not matched to a gene: 12. This chain's CDR3 is CASSLGGGGGPTDTQYF. The CDR3 nucleotides read TGTGCCAGCAGCCTAGGCGGGGGCGGGGGGCCCACAGATACGCAGTATTTT.

The chain uses TRBV19 and TRBJ2-4; D ambiguous. V gave up 7 bases and J gave up 8 bases, with 12 bases separating them. The CDR3 loop spans 12 amino acids. Germline assignment: CDR1 LNHDA and CDR2 SQIVND (reference sequence). CDR3 in amino acids: CASNGQYDIQYF. CDR3 nucleotide sequence: TGTGCCAGTAATGGGCAGTATGACATTCAGTACTTC.

This clone has only one observation. The chain employs TRBV5-6 and TRBJ2-3; 9 bases agree with TRBD2. CDR3 length: 14 amino acids. With 5 bases clipped from V and 4 bases from J, the junction kept 5 bases outside the gene matches. Germline CDR1 is SGHDT and CDR2 is YYEEEE. The CDR3: CASRTGTSSDTQYF. Here the CDR3 DNA reads TGTGCCAGCAGAACCGGGACTAGCTCAGATACGCAGTATTTT.

The J gene is TRBJ2-1, the V gene TRBV28; the D gene is possibly TRBD2 (5 bases). The V and J ends lost 6 bases and 7 bases respectively, with 10 bases between them. The CDR3 spans 12 residues. Germline V lookup: CDR1 MDHEN, CDR2 SYDVKM. The CDR3 nucleotides are TGTGCCAGCAGAAGGACTCGAAATGAGCAGTTCTTC. It is translated as CASRRTRNEQFF.

The J gene is TRBJ1-2, the V gene TRBV7-9, with D unclear. CDR1 is SEHNR and CDR2 is FQNEAQ in the germline V gene (reference sequence). CDR3 length: 14 amino acids. Trimming took 5 bases from V and 1 from J, leaving 11 bases between them. The CDR3 reads CASSRADYNYGYTF. The DNA for the CDR3 is TGTGCCAGCAGCCGAGCTGATTATAACTATGGCTACACCTTC.

CDR3 loop: CASSQDSRQGVAGELFF. CDR3 DNA: TGCGCCAGCAGCCAAGATAGTAGGCAGGGGGTGGCCGGGGAGCTGTTTTTT. This chain connects TRBV4-3 to TRBJ2-2, with 7 bases lining up with TRBD1. Germline loops: CDR1 LGHNA, CDR2 YSLEER. The CDR3 loop spans 17 amino acids. With 0 bases clipped from V and 6 bases from J, the junction kept 10 bases outside the gene matches.

The chain combines TRBV13 with TRBJ2-3; 7 positions agree with TRBD2. CDR1 and CDR2 (germline): PRHDT, FYEKMQ (reference sequence). The trim removed 6 bases at V and 2 bases at J, leaving 11 bases unmatched. This CDR3 spans 16 amino acids. The CDR3 sequence is CASSPRGGTLTDTQYF. The CDR3, as DNA: TGTGCCAGCAGTCCCCGCGGGGGAACCCTCACAGATACGCAGTATTTT.

This chain links TRBV27 with TRBJ2-5; a weak D match, TRBD2 (5 bases). V lost 3 bases, J lost 1 base, and 6 bases lay in between. Looked up from germline, CDR1 is MNHEY and CDR2 is SMNVEV (reference sequence). The length of the CDR3 is 13 residues. CDR3 DNA: TGTGCCAGCAGTTTCACTAGCCAAGAGACCCAGTACTTC. The encoded protein is CASSFTSQETQYF.

This clone has a single count. The gene calls are TRBV4-3 and TRBJ1-5; 11 nucleotides line up with TRBD1. The trim removed 3 bases at V and 5 bases at J, leaving 3 bases unmatched. CDR1 LGHNA and CDR2 YSLEER come from the germline V gene. The CDR3 contains 15 residues. The CDR3 loop reads CASSQDRGPDQPQHF. CDR3 DNA sequence: TGCGCCAGCAGCCAGGACAGGGGGCCGGATCAGCCCCAGCATTTT.

The gene calls are TRBV9 and TRBJ2-5; a possible D gene is TRBD2 (6 bases). This CDR3 has 13 residues. The ends were cut back, 4 bases at V and 3 bases at J, with 10 bases in the middle. The germline gives CDR1 SGDLS, CDR2 YYNGEE. CDR3 protein: CASSRDFKETQYF. The CDR3 DNA sequence: TGTGCCAGCAGCCGGGACTTCAAAGAGACCCAGTACTTC.

This clone came up once. The chain combines TRBV27 with TRBJ2-5; 7 nucleotides agree with TRBD1. The length of the CDR3 is 14 residues. CDR1 and CDR2 from the germline V gene are MNHEY and SMNVEV (reference sequence). Trimming at V came to 5 bases and at J to 3 bases, leaving 6 bases not matched to a gene. The CDR3, as DNA: TGTGCCAGCAGTGGTACCGGGACAGAAGAGACCCAGTACTTC. Its protein is CASSGTGTEETQYF.

This chain uses TRBV24-1 with TRBJ2-5; D may be TRBD1 (6 bases). This CDR3 comprises 14 residues. Germline V gene sequence: CDR1 KGHDR, CDR2 SFDVKD. V gave up 3 bases and J gave up 3 bases, with 10 bases separating them. CDR3 sequence (DNA): TGTGCCACCAGTGATCCTGGGACAAAAGAGACCCAGTACTTC. Residues: CATSDPGTKETQYF.

For this clone: One junction end does not reproduce the germline sequence, and a read error may be involved. The gene calls are TRBV3-1 (or the pseudogene TRBV3-2) and TRBJ1-5, with a tentative D call TRBD1 (5 bases). The CDR3 has 16 amino acids. CDR1 is LGHDT and CDR2 is YNNKEL in the germline V gene (reference sequence). The CDR3 region has the DNA TGTGCCAGCAGCGAAGAAGGGGCAGGAACTAATCAGCCCCAGCATTTT. This codes for CASSEEGAGTNQPQHF.

The chain combines TRBV2 with TRBJ2-1, with a tentative D call TRBD1 (5 bases). The CDR3 spans 15 residues. Germline lookup yields CDR1 SNHLY and CDR2 FYNNEI. Trimming cost V 6 bases and J 0 bases, with 12 bases left between them. CDR3 DNA sequence: TGTGCCAGCAGCCCCCCTGGGGCCTCCTACAATGAGCAGTTCTTC. It encodes CASSPPGASYNEQFF.

The rearrangement links TRBV3-1 (or the pseudogene TRBV3-2) to TRBJ1-2; D is uncertain. CDR1 is LGHDT, CDR2 YNNKEL, per germline (reference sequence). Trimming removed 1 base at V and 8 bases at J, with 20 bases between. This CDR3 contains 16 residues. CDR3 coding DNA: TGTGCCAGCAGCCAAGGGGCAGGAACACGGTCGCTCGGCTACACCTTC. This encodes CASSQGAGTRSLGYTF.

J is TRBJ2-1 and V is TRBV6-2 or TRBV6-3, with 7 bases that match TRBD2. J gave up 0 bases and V 6 bases, and 20 bases lay outside the gene matches. Per the germline V gene, CDR1 is MNHEY and CDR2 is SVGEGT. The CDR3 runs to 20 residues. CDR3 amino acids: CASSRPRERGSQSSYNEQFF. DNA for the CDR3: TGTGCCAGCAGCCGGCCGCGTGAGCGGGGCTCACAGAGCTCCTACAATGAGCAGTTCTTC.

The chain recombines TRBV9 with TRBJ1-5, with 12 bases that match TRBD1. The CDR3 contains 15 residues. V trimming: 3 bases; J trimming: 8 bases; junction bases outside the gene matches: 6. CDR1 is SGDLS, CDR2 YYNGEE, per germline. The CDR3 here is CASSEGQGAGKPQHF. CDR3 DNA sequence: TGTGCCAGCAGCGAGGGACAGGGGGCGGGAAAGCCCCAGCATTTT.

V is TRBV19 and J is TRBJ2-2; 9 bases line up with TRBD1. The V segment lost 10 bases and the J segment 6 bases; nucleotides outside the gene matches: 9. Germline CDR1 LNHDA, CDR2 SQIVND (reference sequence). The CDR3 extends over 14 amino acids. The chain's CDR3 is CATNKQGAAGELFF. CDR3 sequence (DNA): TGTGCCACCAACAAACAGGGGGCCGCCGGGGAGCTGTTTTTT.

This clone was recorded only once. V and J are TRBV10-3 and TRBJ2-3; D call uncertain. Germline lookup yields CDR1 ENHRY and CDR2 SYGVKD. The length of the CDR3 is 18 residues. V lost 0 bases and J lost 4, with 20 bases in between. CDR3 coding DNA: TGTGCCATCAGTGAGTCGTTTGGAGTCTCCTCAAGCGCAGATACGCAGTATTTT. This sequence encodes CAISESFGVSSSADTQYF.

This clone was seen once. V gene TRBV6-5 combines with J gene TRBJ1-5, with 11 bases fitting TRBD1. Germline CDR1 reads MNHEY; CDR2 reads SVGAGI. After removal of 2 bases from V and 3 bases from J, the junction contained 3 bases not matched to a gene. The CDR3 spans 16 residues. The CDR3 DNA follows: TGTGCCAGCAGTTACGGACAGGGGGCAAACAATCAGCCCCAGCATTTT. This codes for CASSYGQGANNQPQHF.

The rearrangement joins TRBV3-1 (or the pseudogene TRBV3-2) to TRBJ2-1, with 7 bases matching TRBD2. The CDR3 is 16 amino acids. Trimming cost V 1 base and J 2 bases; bases outside gene matches: 5. Looked up from germline, CDR1 is LGHDT and CDR2 is YNNKEL (reference sequence). For the CDR3, the DNA is TGTGCCAGCAGCCAAGGACTAGCACTTACCTACAATGAGCAGTTCTTC. Amino acid sequence: CASSQGLALTYNEQFF.

The chain employs TRBV30 and TRBJ1-1; 7 positions match TRBD1. The CDR3 is made up of 13 amino acids. V was clipped by 5 bases and J by 4 bases; unmatched bases: 7. Germline CDR1 is GTSNPN and CDR2 is SVGIG (reference sequence). CDR3 loop: CAWATGQGTEAFF. CDR3 bases: TGTGCCTGGGCGACAGGGCAGGGCACTGAAGCTTTCTTT.